This T cell receptor (beta chain) derives from a study of T-cell memory formation after mild COVID-19. TCRdb re-analysed the 5' RACE reads in MiXCR, keeping a single row per CDR3 protein. The data hold fewer than 700,000 distinct CDR3 sequences, with more than 15% observed a single time. The germline CDR1 and CDR2 sequences are MGHRA and YSYEKL. The CDR3 has 19 amino acids. V was clipped by 1 base and J by 3 bases; unmatched bases: 7. This clonotype was seen more than once but under ten times. The sample was PBMCs or a T cell subset sorted from them (not recorded which). The rearrangement joins TRBV4-1 to TRBJ2-6, with TRBD1 identical over 12 bases. The TCR comes from an adult woman who had mild COVID-19 (a few samples of this study predate the infection). Cell type and time point are not known. CDR3 DNA: TGCGCCAGCAGCCAAGGATACGGGACAGGGGGCCTTGGGGCCAACGTCCTGACTTTC. Its translation is CASSQGYGTGGLGANVLTF.